Listed here are 31 T cell receptor beta chains from one sample, sequenced in a study of cytomegalovirus exposure and HLA in healthy donors. Produced via immunoSEQ multiplex PCR; TCRdb's table is partial and in-frame only. This repertoire shows tens of thousands of clones, 88% found once; its top ten account for about 6.7%. What was sequenced was PBMCs. Receptor source: a woman younger than 45 in good health and CMV-seronegative.

The chain joins TRBV7-2 to TRBJ2-5, with 10 bases fitting TRBD2. The J segment lost 1 base and the V segment lost 2 bases, leaving 1 base of the junction unmatched. The CDR3 extends over 15 amino acids. Germline CDR1 reads SGHTA; CDR2 reads FQGNSA. The CDR3: CASSLTSGTQETQYF. In DNA form, the CDR3 reads TGTGCCAGCAGCTTAACTAGCGGGACCCAAGAGACCCAGTACTTC.

This rearrangement joins TRBV5-1 to TRBJ2-1; TRBD1 matches at 7 bases. V lost 0 bases to trimming and J lost 4 bases; unmatched junction nucleotides: 4. CDR1 and CDR2 from the germline V gene are SGHRS and YFSETQ. The CDR3 runs 15 residues. The CDR3 nucleotides are TGCGCCAGCAGCTTGGGGACAGGCAAATACAATGAGCAGTTCTTC. Translating gives CASSLGTGKYNEQFF.

V usage is TRBV6-6 and J usage is TRBJ2-7, with 10 positions matching TRBD2. The trim removed 6 bases at V and 2 bases at J, leaving 7 bases unmatched. Germline V gene lookup returns CDR1 MNHNY and CDR2 SVGAGI (reference sequence). The CDR3 is made up of 15 amino acids. CDR3: CASSSTSGNAYEQYF. CDR3 sequence (DNA): TGTGCCAGCAGCTCCACTAGCGGGAATGCCTACGAGCAGTACTTC.

The V gene is TRBV20-1, the J gene TRBJ2-1; D is undetermined. The germline V and J ends were trimmed by 6 bases and 5 bases, with 5 bases remaining between them. CDR1 DFQATT and CDR2 SNEGSKA come from the germline V gene (reference sequence). CDR3 size: 10 residues. CDR3: CSAIDNEQFF. The CDR3 nucleotides read TGCAGTGCCATTGACAATGAGCAGTTCTTC.

The chain carries TRBV25-1 and TRBJ2-7, with D possibly matching TRBD2 (5 bases). V lost 6 bases and J 6 bases, leaving 18 bases between the germline ends. Looked up from germline, CDR1 is MGHDK and CDR2 is SYGVNS. The CDR3 runs 14 residues. CDR3 sequence: CASSPRSGHREQYF. The CDR3 region has the DNA TGTGCCAGCAGCCCCCGGAGCGGTCATCGCGAGCAGTACTTC.

This chain uses TRBV27 with TRBJ2-1; the D gene is possibly TRBD1 (5 bases). The length of the CDR3 is 12 residues. Germline V gives CDR1 MNHEY, CDR2 SMNVEV (reference sequence). Trimming removed 3 bases at V and 9 bases at J, with 9 bases between. CDR3 protein: CASSFAGIEQFF. The CDR3 coding sequence is TGTGCCAGCAGTTTCGCAGGGATTGAGCAGTTCTTC.

The gene calls are TRBV28 and TRBJ1-1; no clear D. This CDR3 has 17 residues. V was trimmed by 4 bases and J by 7 bases, leaving 25 bases between them. CDR1 is MDHEN, CDR2 SYDVKM, per germline. In DNA form, the CDR3 reads TGTGCCAGCAGTTCCTATGGCGTCAGCCCCACCAGAGGTGAAGCTTTCTTT. Translating gives CASSSYGVSPTRGEAFF.

The chain carries TRBV6-1 and TRBJ2-7; perhaps TRBD1 as D (6 bases). The CDR3 covers 13 residues. Germline CDR1 MNHNS, CDR2 SASEGT. V gave up 6 bases and J gave up 2 bases, with 11 bases separating them. CDR3 DNA sequence: TGTGCCAGCAGCGCAGGGGCCCCCTACGAGCAGTACTTC. It translates to CASSAGAPYEQYF.

This chain joins TRBV19 and TRBJ1-5; D is uncertain. CDR1 and CDR2 (germline): LNHDA, SQIVND (reference sequence). CDR3 length equals 13 residues. The V end was cut by 7 bases, the J end by 1 base, with 8 bases between. This chain's CDR3 is CASKQASNQPQHF. The DNA for the CDR3 is TGTGCCAGTAAGCAGGCCAGCAATCAGCCCCAGCATTTT.

V gene TRBV5-5 combines with J gene TRBJ2-7; 13 bases line up with TRBD2. V was pared by 0 bases and J by 2 bases, with 5 bases of the junction left unmatched. The CDR3 consists of 17 residues. Per germline, CDR1 SGHKS and CDR2 YYEKEE (reference sequence). The CDR3 nucleotides read TGTGCCAGCAGCTTGGATCGGGGGACTAGCGGGACCTACGAGCAGTACTTC. Translation gives CASSLDRGTSGTYEQYF. The full variable domain, in which reference TRBV5-5 and TRBJ2-7 provide the parts outside the CDR3, is DAGVTQSPTHLIKTRGQQVTLRCSPISGHKSVSWYQQVLGQGPQFIFQYYEKEERGRGNFPDRFSARQFPNYSSELNVNALLLGDSALYLCASSLDRGTSGTYEQYFGPGTRLTVT.

V usage is TRBV7-3 and J usage is TRBJ1-2; weak D call: TRBD1 (5 bases). CDR1 and CDR2 from the germline V gene are SGHTA and FQGTGA. The CDR3 extends over 13 amino acids. The ends were cut back, 5 bases at V and 4 bases at J, with 11 bases in the middle. The CDR3 DNA sequence: TGTGCCAGCAGCCGGACATCGGGCTATGGCTACACCTTC. Protein: CASSRTSGYGYTF.

This sequence joins TRBV4-1 and TRBJ1-4; tentatively, D is TRBD1 (6 bases). The CDR3 loop spans 20 amino acids. Germline-derived CDR1 and CDR2 are MGHRA and YSYEKL. V was clipped by 0 bases and J by 8 bases, with 28 bases between them. CDR3 nucleotide sequence: TGCGCCAGCAGCCAAGACACTACCAGTCGAACAGGGCACGCCAACGAAAAACTGTTTTTT. Translating gives CASSQDTTSRTGHANEKLFF.

CDR3 DNA sequence: TGTGCCAGCAGCTTTTGGACAGGAGCTTTCTTT. It encodes CASSFWTGAFF. The chain carries TRBV12-1 and TRBJ1-1; the DNA was not compared with TRBD1, the D call given in the table. TRBV12-1 is a recognized pseudogene. This CDR3 is built from 11 residues.

J is TRBJ1-5 and V is TRBV30, with a possible D match to TRBD1 (6 bases). This CDR3 comprises 14 residues. Trimming shortened V by 2 bases and J by 6 bases, and 14 bases separated the two germline ends. Per germline, CDR1 GTSNPN and CDR2 SVGIG (reference sequence). DNA for the CDR3: TGTGCCTGGAGTTTCTACAGCAGGGGTCAGCCCCAGCATTTT. Translation gives CAWSFYSRGQPQHF.

The chain recombines TRBV30 with TRBJ2-1; tentatively, D is TRBD1 (5 bases). CDR3 length: 15 residues. Trimming shortened V by 2 bases and J by 5 bases, and 16 bases separated the two germline ends. The germline CDR1 and CDR2 sequences are GTSNPN and SVGIG (reference sequence). CDR3 protein: CAWSIQVGGHNEQFF. As DNA, the CDR3 is TGTGCCTGGAGTATACAGGTAGGCGGTCACAATGAGCAGTTCTTC.

The rearrangement joins TRBV2 to TRBJ2-3, with D maybe TRBD1 (6 bases). This CDR3 comprises 17 residues. V lost 0 bases and J 3 bases, leaving 16 bases between the germline ends. The germline V gene encodes CDR1 SNHLY and CDR2 FYNNEI. The DNA of the CDR3 is TGTGCCAGCAGTGAAGCGCTTCGGGCAGGGGCAACAGATACGCAGTATTTT. Protein product: CASSEALRAGATDTQYF.

The rearrangement links TRBV2 to TRBJ1-5, with D possibly TRBD1 on 6 matching bases. This CDR3 spans 13 amino acids. Germline V gene sequence: CDR1 SNHLY, CDR2 FYNNEI. The V gene lost 9 bases and the J gene lost 7 bases, with 16 bases spanning the gap. The CDR3: CASKDNRAQPQHF. The CDR3 nucleotides are TGTGCCAGTAAAGACAACAGGGCCCAGCCCCAGCATTTT.

The CDR3 DNA follows: TGCGCCAGCAGTGAAAGCCAACCCCAGACAGGGACCTACGAGCAGTACTTC. Protein product: CASSESQPQTGTYEQYF. The rearrangement links TRBV23-1 to TRBJ2-7; 7 nucleotides line up with TRBD1. TRBV23-1 is assigned to the ORF class and has an uncertain function. The length of the CDR3 is 17 residues. The junction had 15 bases not matched to a gene; V was cut back by 5 bases and J by 2 bases.

This chain's CDR3 is CASRTGFAGNTIYF. CDR3 DNA: TGTGCCAGCAGAACAGGGTTTGCTGGAAACACCATATATTTT. V is TRBV28 and J is TRBJ1-3; a weak D match, TRBD1 (6 bases). V dropped 6 bases and J dropped 2 bases, with 11 bases sitting between them. Germline-derived CDR1 and CDR2 are MDHEN and SYDVKM. This CDR3 has 14 amino acids.

The genes are TRBV27 and TRBJ2-7; D may be TRBD2 (5 bases). V lost 3 bases and J lost 7, with 13 bases in between. Germline loops: CDR1 MNHEY, CDR2 SMNVEV (reference sequence). The CDR3 runs to 13 residues. Here the CDR3 DNA reads TGTGCCAGCAGTTTCGGAGGCACTAGGGAGCAGTACTTC. Amino acid sequence: CASSFGGTREQYF.

The gene calls are TRBV4-2 and TRBJ2-3, with D hard to call. CDR1 and CDR2 (germline): LGHNA, YNFKEQ. The CDR3 is 16 amino acids. V shed 0 bases and J shed 2 bases, with 12 bases lying between them. CDR3 region: CASSQDGEANTDTQYF. The CDR3 region has the DNA TGTGCCAGCAGCCAAGATGGCGAGGCAAACACAGATACGCAGTATTTT.

The gene calls are TRBV9 and TRBJ2-2, with TRBD1 matching over 12 bases. This CDR3 is built from 14 residues. Germline values: CDR1 SGDLS, CDR2 YYNGEE. Losses at the gene ends were 9 bases for V and 4 bases for J; bases not matched to a gene: 4. CDR3 nucleotide sequence: TGTGCCACGGGGACAGGGGGCCCCACCGGGGAGCTGTTTTTT. Translated, it gives CATGTGGPTGELFF.

The genes are TRBV27 and TRBJ1-5; 8 bases match TRBD1. V trimming: 6 bases; J trimming: 6 bases; junction bases outside the gene matches: 19. The CDR3 extends over 18 amino acids. Looked up from germline, CDR1 is MNHEY and CDR2 is SMNVEV (reference sequence). For the CDR3, the DNA is TGTGCCAGCAGCAGCGGCCCCCCCACAGGGGGAAACCTTCAGCCCCAGCATTTT. Amino acids: CASSSGPPTGGNLQPQHF.

The chain links TRBV28 to TRBJ1-1; 7 bases match TRBD1. The CDR3 is 15 amino acids. With 1 base clipped from V and 4 bases from J, the junction kept 6 bases outside the gene matches. Germline V gene sequence: CDR1 MDHEN, CDR2 SYDVKM. The CDR3 nucleotides read TGTGCCAGCAGTTTATCTCCGACAGGGCCCACTGAAGCTTTCTTT. Residues: CASSLSPTGPTEAFF.

The chain uses TRBV19 and TRBJ1-2; no clear D gene. V shed 8 bases and J shed 1 base, with 20 bases lying between them. Germline lookup yields CDR1 LNHDA and CDR2 SQIVND (reference sequence). CDR3 size: 16 residues. The CDR3 DNA follows: TGTGCCAGTGGAAAGGGAGACCCGATGATTAACTATGGCTACACCTTC. Translating it yields CASGKGDPMINYGYTF.

The CDR3 region is CASSLKLARETQYF. CDR3 DNA: TGTGCCAGCAGTTTAAAACTAGCTCGGGAGACCCAGTACTTC. The chain carries TRBV27 and TRBJ2-5, with TRBD2 as a possible D gene (6 bases). V was shortened by 2 bases and J by 5 bases, with 12 bases between the two germline ends. Germline CDR1 MNHEY, CDR2 SMNVEV (reference sequence). CDR3 length: 14 amino acids.

This chain joins TRBV27 and TRBJ2-5, with D possibly matching TRBD1 (5 bases). Germline V gene data show CDR1 as MNHEY and CDR2 as SMNVEV (reference sequence). The length of the CDR3 is 18 residues. Trimming pared 3 bases from V and 1 base from J, leaving 21 bases between. The CDR3 DNA follows: TGTGCCAGCAGTTTTCATGATCCCCTCACAGGTTTCCAAGAGACCCAGTACTTC. Protein product: CASSFHDPLTGFQETQYF.

V gene TRBV6-6 combines with J gene TRBJ2-5; the match to TRBD2 covers 8 bases. Germline loops: CDR1 MNHNY, CDR2 SVGAGI (reference sequence). After removal of 0 bases from V and 0 bases from J, the junction contained 3 bases not matched to a gene. The CDR3 length is 16 residues. CDR3 in DNA: TGTGCCAGCAGTTACTCGGGACTAGGCAACCAAGAGACCCAGTACTTC. Translation: CASSYSGLGNQETQYF.

The chain uses TRBV5-6 and TRBJ2-7, with D maybe TRBD1 (7 bases). The CDR3 consists of 15 residues. Trimming pared 4 bases from V and 1 base from J, leaving 15 bases between. The V gene's germline CDR1 is SGHDT and CDR2 YYEEEE. The CDR3 protein is CASSNAGQLSYEQYF. Here the CDR3 DNA reads TGTGCCAGCAGCAACGCGGGACAGCTATCCTACGAGCAGTACTTC.

V usage is TRBV4-1 and J usage is TRBJ2-7; TRBD1 matches 7 bases. CDR1 is MGHRA, CDR2 YSYEKL, per germline. CDR3 length: 13 residues. V shed 2 bases, J shed 11 bases, and the junction held 9 bases outside the gene matches. The CDR3 is CASSQLPGQLKYF. The CDR3 bases are TGCGCCAGCAGCCAACTTCCGGGACAGCTGAAGTACTTC.

This chain joins TRBV7-2 and TRBJ2-1, with a weak D call TRBD1 (5 bases). Trimming took 4 bases from V and 3 from J, leaving 7 bases between them. The CDR3 extends over 13 amino acids. Germline CDR1 reads SGHTA; CDR2 reads FQGNSA. DNA of the CDR3: TGTGCCAGCAGCTGGACAATCTACAATGAGCAGTTCTTC. As protein: CASSWTIYNEQFF.